This TCR gamma chain came from a study of Vδ1+ human thymocytes. The sorted cells were CD3+ Vdelta1+ Vdelta2- thymocytes from alphabeta-depleted thymus. The template was reverse-transcribed extracted RNA. Pooled V-gene forward primers with one constant-region reverse primer generated the CDR3 amplicons by multiplex PCR. TCRdb made new clone calls on the multiplex PCR reads using CATT. Among more than 35,000 gamma-chain clones listed, around 20% were seen once. This clone has a single count. Antigen specificity is unknown. One end of the junction is discordant with germline, which a read error may explain. Different DNA sequences within this sample yield the same CDR3. The study, taken as a whole, reports: Approximately 20% of thymic delta-chain sequences were Vdelta2, with few Vdelta3, unlike blood Vdelta1+ controls. TRG sequences recurred across donors, whereas TRD sequences stayed essentially private. Thymic TRG and TRD repertoires appeared highly polyclonal, with Gaussian CDR3 length distributions.

The CDR3 is 14 residues long. Germline CDR1 reads EGSNGY; CDR2 reads YDSYNSKV. Material for sequencing was Vdelta1+ gamma-delta thymocytes from the thymus. Subset described: FACS-sorted CD3+ TCRalphabeta- TCRVdelta1+ TCRVdelta2- thymocytes. The clonotype comes from a girl less than two years old who had congenital heart surgery. The V call is TRGV2, the J call TRGJ1 or TRGJ2. CDR3 residues: CATWDGKRYYKKLF. CDR3 bases: TGTGCCACCTGGGACGGGAAAAGGTATTATAAGAAACTCTTC.